The present T cell receptor beta chain was sequenced within a study of blood T cells in healthy people across ages. Peripheral blood from each donor was collected in a volume of about 10 milliliters. V dropped 2 bases and J dropped 0 bases, with 11 bases sitting between them. The germline CDR1 and CDR2 sequences are PRHDT and FYEKMQ (reference sequence). The CDR3 runs to 16 residues. A second about 7 to 11 cycle PCR used barcoded and J-beta primers. Each cDNA molecule was tagged by a template-switch adaptor that had 12 random nucleotides. TCRdb re-analysed the 5' RACE reads in MiXCR, keeping a single row per CDR3 protein. The table shows about 2 million distinct CDR3 sequences, with roughly 49% occurring only once.

This TCR came from a woman aged 40 to 49 in good health. The sequencing input was blood. The V call is TRBV13, the J call TRBJ1-5, with D possibly being TRBD1 (5 bases). The chain's CDR3 is CASSLKGESSNQPQHF. The DNA for the CDR3 is TGTGCCAGCAGCTTAAAAGGGGAGAGTAGCAATCAGCCCCAGCATTTT.